This passage covers 7 T cell receptor beta chains from one sample sequenced in a study of OX40 agonist ivuxolimab in advanced cancers. Using immunoSEQ multiplex PCR, the repertoire was profiled, and TCRdb retains in-frame clones only, with some absent. The sample includes about 64,000 clones, around 84% seen only once; the top ten take about 2.9%. The sample in question was CD4+ or CD8+ T cells sorted from blood, obtained in a trial of the OX40 agonist ivuxolimab. The receptors come from an adult with an advanced solid tumor such as melanoma, head and neck, liver or kidney cancer.

The chain couples TRBV6-1 to TRBJ2-7; TRBD2 agrees at 13 bases. The CDR3 sequence is 17 residues long. Germline values: CDR1 MNHNS, CDR2 SASEGT. The ends lost 0 bases at V and 7 bases at J; junction bases unmatched: 9. In DNA, the CDR3 is TGTGCCAGCAGTGAAGCGCTCGGGACTAGCGGGGTACTGGAGCAGTACTTC. The encoded protein is CASSEALGTSGVLEQYF.

Many counts were recorded for this clone. This rearrangement joins TRBV2 to TRBJ2-2, with 9 bases identical to TRBD1. The J segment lost 7 bases and the V segment lost 6 bases, leaving 6 bases of the junction unmatched. The CDR3 is 14 amino acids. Germline V CDR1 and CDR2: SNHLY, FYNNEI. The CDR3 DNA follows: TGTGCCAGCAGAACCGGGACAGGGAACGGGGAGCTGTTTTTT. It yields the protein CASRTGTGNGELFF.

The V and J genes are TRBV5-1 and TRBJ2-5, with D hard to call. The germline V gene encodes CDR1 SGHRS and CDR2 YFSETQ. V shed 1 base and J shed 5 bases, with 12 bases lying between them. CDR3 length equals 14 residues. CDR3 nucleotide sequence: TGCGCCAGCAGCTTGCGGTCCATCAGGGAGACCCAGTACTTC. Residues: CASSLRSIRETQYF.

The V and J genes are TRBV19 and TRBJ2-5; D is possibly TRBD1 (7 bases). CDR1 LNHDA and CDR2 SQIVND come from the germline V gene (reference sequence). V was trimmed by 3 bases and J by 1 base, leaving 12 bases between them. The CDR3 has 15 residues. The CDR3 loop is CASSIGGTAQETQYF. Written as DNA, the CDR3 is TGTGCCAGTAGTATTGGCGGGACAGCCCAAGAGACCCAGTACTTC.

V is TRBV15 and J is TRBJ2-3; D not resolved. In germline, CDR1 is LNHNV, CDR2 YYDKDF (reference sequence). V was pared by 0 bases and J by 5 bases, with 9 bases between. This CDR3 contains 14 residues. The CDR3, as DNA: TGTGCCACCAGCAGAGATCCTGAGAAAGATACGCAGTATTTT. Translating gives CATSRDPEKDTQYF.

The chain uses TRBV9 and TRBJ2-5, with TRBD2 as a possible D gene (6 bases). Germline V gives CDR1 SGDLS, CDR2 YYNGEE. The CDR3 has 16 amino acids. V was clipped by 4 bases and J by 5 bases, with 21 bases between them. The CDR3 spells CASSTTGSAGGETQYF. CDR3 nucleotide sequence: TGTGCCAGCAGCACCACCGGCAGTGCTGGGGGGGAGACCCAGTACTTC.

This chain connects TRBV2 to TRBJ1-1; 7 nucleotides match TRBD1. The junction had 9 bases not matched to a gene; V was cut back by 7 bases and J by 4 bases. CDR1 and CDR2 (germline): SNHLY, FYNNEI. The CDR3 runs 14 residues. The DNA of the CDR3 is TGTGCCAGCACCTTAGTCAGGGGGGGCACTGAAGCTTTCTTT. Protein sequence: CASTLVRGGTEAFF.